The 15 T cell receptor beta chains below come from one sample, sequenced in a study of blood T cells in healthy people across ages. Together with a sample-barcoded 5' primer, a J-beta primer mix was included in a second PCR lasting about 7 to 12 cycles. One entry per CDR3 protein results from TCRdb running MiXCR on the 5' RACE reads. The sample yields hundreds of thousands of distinct CDR3 sequences, 56% seen once. The specimen was blood. The receptors shown here come from a man aged 35 to 55 in good health.

The CDR3 is CASSSDRDGTYNEQFF. For the CDR3, the DNA is TGTGCCAGCAGCTCAGACCGGGACGGAACCTACAATGAGCAGTTCTTC. The chain carries TRBV7-3 and TRBJ2-1; D is possibly TRBD1 or TRBD2 (5 bases each). Trimming shortened V by 4 bases and J by 2 bases, and 15 bases separated the two germline ends. The germline gives CDR1 SGHTA, CDR2 FQGTGA. The CDR3 runs to 16 residues.

The sample holds a few counts of this clonotype. CDR3 residues: CASSFGGENIQYF. Written as DNA, the CDR3 is TGTGCCAGCAGCTTCGGAGGGGAAAACATTCAGTACTTC. This rearrangement joins TRBV7-8 to TRBJ2-4; D perhaps matches TRBD2 (6 bases). The CDR3 spans 13 residues. V was shortened by 3 bases and J by 5 bases, with 8 bases between the two germline ends. Germline loops: CDR1 SGHVS, CDR2 FQNEAQ. The variable domain in full, completed from reference TRBV7-8 and TRBJ2-4, reads GAGVSQSPRYKVAKRGQDVALRCDPISGHVSLFWYQQALGQGPEFLTYFQNEAQLDKSGLPSDRFFAERPEGSVSTLKIQRTQQEDSAVYLCASSFGGENIQYFGAGTRLSVL.

The chain joins TRBV9 to TRBJ1-4; 9 nucleotides agree with TRBD1. Germline CDR1 and CDR2: SGDLS and YYNGEE. V gave up 3 bases and J gave up 4 bases; unmatched junction bases: 4. The CDR3 runs to 15 residues. CDR3 loop: CASSATGQGNEKLFF. DNA for the CDR3: TGTGCCAGCAGCGCAACGGGACAGGGTAATGAAAAACTGTTTTTT.

This clonotype was counted between two and nine times. The chain links TRBV7-8 to TRBJ2-7; 14 nucleotides align to TRBD2. V dropped 4 bases and J dropped 5; count of bases not matched to a gene: 7. This CDR3 spans 16 amino acids. CDR1 is SGHVS and CDR2 is FQNEAQ in the germline V gene. The CDR3, as DNA: TGTGCCAGCAGCTCGGGACTAGCGGGAGTTTTTAACGAGCAGTACTTC. Protein sequence: CASSSGLAGVFNEQYF.

The DNA for the CDR3 is TGCAGCGTCGGGGACAGGGTAGAAAGTGGCTACACCTTC. Translation gives CSVGDRVESGYTF. The chain uses TRBV29-1 and TRBJ1-2; 9 bases match TRBD1. Trimming at V came to 6 bases and at J to 7 bases, leaving 9 bases not matched to a gene. Germline CDR1 is SQVTM and CDR2 is ANQGSEA. The CDR3 spans 13 residues. Complete variable domain (other parts from reference TRBV29-1 and TRBJ1-2): SAVISQKPSRDICQRGTSLTIQCQVDSQVTMMFWYRQQPGQSLTLIATANQGSEATYESGFVIDKFPISRPNLTFSTLTVSNMSPEDSSIYLCSVGDRVESGYTFGSGTRLTVV.

The gene calls are TRBV20-1 and TRBJ2-7; D gene ambiguous. The germline V and J ends were trimmed by 5 bases and 0 bases, with 17 bases remaining between them. The CDR3 loop spans 15 amino acids. Germline CDR1 and CDR2: DFQATT and SNEGSKA (reference sequence). CDR3 nucleotide sequence: TGCAGTGCTTCCCTGTTGTCCAGTAGCTCCTACGAGCAGTACTTC. Its translation is CSASLLSSSSYEQYF.

This rearrangement joins TRBV12-3 or TRBV12-4 to TRBJ1-2; 8 bases fit TRBD1. The CDR3 covers 13 residues. The V segment lost 7 bases and the J segment 5 bases; nucleotides outside the gene matches: 6. CDR3: CASNGQGLYGYTF. The CDR3 bases are TGTGCCAGCAACGGACAGGGTTTATATGGCTACACCTTC.

The gene calls are TRBV12-5 and TRBJ2-7; 8 nucleotides line up with TRBD2. Germline CDR1 reads LGHNT; CDR2 reads FRNRAP. CDR3 size: 16 residues. Trimming removed 0 bases from V and 5 bases from J; junction bases left unmatched: 9. The CDR3 region has the DNA TGTGCTAGTGGTTTGGTTAGCGGGACAAACAGCCACGAGCAGTACTTC. It codes for CASGLVSGTNSHEQYF.

The V gene is TRBV20-1, the J gene TRBJ1-5; D not certain. Germline V gene sequence: CDR1 DFQATT, CDR2 SNEGSKA (reference sequence). The CDR3 is 16 amino acids. Trimming shortened V by 0 bases and J by 1 base, and 13 bases separated the two germline ends. Here the CDR3 DNA reads TGCAGTGCTAGAGATACTGTAGGTTGGAGCAATCAGCCCCAGCATTTT. It encodes CSARDTVGWSNQPQHF.

The sample holds a few counts of this clonotype. V usage is TRBV24-1 and J usage is TRBJ1-2; D gene ambiguous. This CDR3 comprises 14 residues. Germline values: CDR1 KGHDR, CDR2 SFDVKD. Trimming left V 4 bases short and J 4 bases short, with 12 bases between. The chain's CDR3 is CATSDHGLTYGYTF. The CDR3 nucleotides are TGTGCCACCAGTGACCACGGATTAACCTATGGCTACACCTTC.

This clonotype showed up just once. The J gene is TRBJ2-3, the V gene TRBV7-3, with D possibly being TRBD1 (6 bases). V lost 4 bases, J lost 4 bases, and 15 bases lay in between. Germline V gives CDR1 SGHTA, CDR2 FQGTGA. This CDR3 spans 15 amino acids. The chain's CDR3 is CASSSTGPGADTQYF. CDR3 DNA: TGTGCCAGCAGCTCAACAGGGCCCGGGGCAGATACGCAGTATTTT.

The chain employs TRBV9 and TRBJ2-3; D gene uncertain. The germline V gene has CDR1 SGDLS and CDR2 YYNGEE. Trimming took 4 bases from V and 4 from J, leaving 13 bases between them. The CDR3 length is 14 residues. CDR3: CASSLTAPPDTQYF. Here the CDR3 DNA reads TGTGCCAGCAGCTTAACTGCCCCCCCAGATACGCAGTATTTT. Supplemented by reference TRBV9 and TRBJ2-3, the full variable domain reads DSGVTQTPKHLITATGQRVTLRCSPRSGDLSVYWYQQSLDQGLQFLIQYYNGEERAKGNILERFSAQQFPDLHSELNLSSLELGDSALYFCASSLTAPPDTQYFGPGTRLTVL.

Regarding this clonotype: A read error may account for a junction end that differs from germline. This chain connects TRBV29-1 to TRBJ2-7; no clear D gene. Matching the DNA end better, TRBJ2-5 makes the J call doubtful. CDR1 SQVTM and CDR2 ANQGSEA come from the germline V gene. The CDR3 is 13 residues long. As DNA, the CDR3 is TGCATCGTTGGTGTGGCGTCCAGGGAGACCCAGTACTTC. Protein: CIVGVASRETQYF.

Here the CDR3 DNA reads TGTGCCAGCAGTGAATCGGGACAGTTCAGTAAGGAGACCCAGTACTTC. Translation: CASSESGQFSKETQYF. The chain joins TRBV6-1 to TRBJ2-7; 7 nucleotides agree with TRBD1. The end of the DNA fits TRBJ2-5 better, so the J call may be wrong. Germline V CDR1 and CDR2: MNHNS, SASEGT. CDR3 size: 16 residues.

V gene TRBV5-1 combines with J gene TRBJ1-1; D perhaps matches TRBD1 (5 bases). From germline, CDR1 is SGHRS and CDR2 YFSETQ. The ends were cut back, 4 bases at V and 1 base at J, with 14 bases in the middle. The CDR3 totals 15 residues. Here the CDR3 DNA reads TGCGCCAGCAGCCTTCAGGGCCACCCGAACACTGAAGCTTTCTTT. This sequence encodes CASSLQGHPNTEAFF. Together with reference TRBV5-1 and TRBJ1-1, the CDR3 gives the full variable domain: KAGVTQTPRYLIKTRGQQVTLSCSPISGHRSVSWYQQTPGQGLQFLFEYFSETQRNKGNFPGRFSGRQFSNSRSEMNVSTLELGDSALYLCASSLQGHPNTEAFFGQGTRLTVV.